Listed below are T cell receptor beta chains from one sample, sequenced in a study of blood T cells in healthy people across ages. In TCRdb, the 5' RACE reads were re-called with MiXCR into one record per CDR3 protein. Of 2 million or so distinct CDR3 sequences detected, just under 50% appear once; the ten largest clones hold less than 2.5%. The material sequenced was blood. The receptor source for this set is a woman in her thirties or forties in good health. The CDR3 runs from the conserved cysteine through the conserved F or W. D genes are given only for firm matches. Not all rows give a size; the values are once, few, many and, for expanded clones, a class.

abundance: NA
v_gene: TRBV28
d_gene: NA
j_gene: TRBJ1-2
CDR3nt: TGTGCCAGCAGTTTAACGATTTCGGGGGGCCATGGCTACACCTTC
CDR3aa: CASSLTISGGHGYTF

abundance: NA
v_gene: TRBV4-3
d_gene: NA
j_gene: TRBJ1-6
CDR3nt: TGCGCCAGCAGCCAAGTTTCCGGGAGGAGATCACCCCTCCACTTT
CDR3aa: CASSQVSGRRSPLHF

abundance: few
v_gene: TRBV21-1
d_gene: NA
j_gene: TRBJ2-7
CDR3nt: TGTGCCAGCATTCATAGCGGGGAGACCTACGAGCAGTACTTC
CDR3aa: CASIHSGETYEQYF

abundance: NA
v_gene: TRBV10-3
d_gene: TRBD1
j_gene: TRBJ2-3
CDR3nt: TGTGCCATCAGTGAGCCCACAGGGGGCACAGATACGCAGTATTTT
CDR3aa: CAISEPTGGTDTQYF

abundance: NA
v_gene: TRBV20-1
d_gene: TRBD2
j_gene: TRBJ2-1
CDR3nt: TGCAGTGCTGATCTTAGCGGGGTGTCCTACAATGAGCAGTTCTTC
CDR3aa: CSADLSGVSYNEQFF

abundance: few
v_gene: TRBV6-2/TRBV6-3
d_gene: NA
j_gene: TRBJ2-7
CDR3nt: TGTGCCAGCTGCGCGTCACAGGAGATCTACGAGCAGTACTTC
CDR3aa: CASCASQEIYEQYF

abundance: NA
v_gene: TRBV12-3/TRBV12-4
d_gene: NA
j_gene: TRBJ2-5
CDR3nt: TGTGCCAGCAGTCTAAGGGATTCGCTCGCAGAGACCCAGTACTTC
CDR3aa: CASSLRDSLAETQYF

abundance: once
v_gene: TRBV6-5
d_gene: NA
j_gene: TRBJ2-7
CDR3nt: TGTGCCAGCAGGTCGTTACGGGGCAACGAGCAGTACTTC
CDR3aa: CASRSLRGNEQYF

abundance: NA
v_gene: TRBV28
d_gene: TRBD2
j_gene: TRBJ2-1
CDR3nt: TGTGCCAGCAGTCCCAGCGGGGCGGACAATGAGCAGTTCTTC
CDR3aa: CASSPSGADNEQFF

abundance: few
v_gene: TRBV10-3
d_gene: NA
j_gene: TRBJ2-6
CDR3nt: TGTGCCATCAGTGAGTGGGGTAGTACCCCCACCTCTGGGGCCAACGTCCTGACTTTC
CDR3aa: CAISEWGSTPTSGANVLTF